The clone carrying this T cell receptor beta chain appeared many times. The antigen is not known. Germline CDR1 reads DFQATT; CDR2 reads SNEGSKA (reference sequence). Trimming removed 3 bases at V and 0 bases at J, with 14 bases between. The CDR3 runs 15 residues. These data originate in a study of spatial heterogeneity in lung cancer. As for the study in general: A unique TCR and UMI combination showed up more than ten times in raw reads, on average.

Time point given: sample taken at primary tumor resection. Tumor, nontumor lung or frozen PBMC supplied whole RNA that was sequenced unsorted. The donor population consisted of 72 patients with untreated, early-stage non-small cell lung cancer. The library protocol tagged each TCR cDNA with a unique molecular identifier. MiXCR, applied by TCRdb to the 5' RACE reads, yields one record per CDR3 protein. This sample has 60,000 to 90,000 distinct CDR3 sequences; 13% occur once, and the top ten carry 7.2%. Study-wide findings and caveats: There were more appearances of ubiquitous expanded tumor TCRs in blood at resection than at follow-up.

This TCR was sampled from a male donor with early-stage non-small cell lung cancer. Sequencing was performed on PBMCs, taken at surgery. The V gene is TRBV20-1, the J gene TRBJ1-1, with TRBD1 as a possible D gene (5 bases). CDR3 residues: CSASKGWGMNTEAFF. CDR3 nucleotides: TGCAGTGCTAGTAAGGGTTGGGGGATGAACACTGAAGCTTTCTTT.